The clone carrying this TCR beta chain was seen a few times. The data were taken from a study of radiotherapy plus CTLA-4 blockade in lung cancer. TCRdb's table, derived via immunoSEQ multiplex PCR, lists solely in-frame clones and lacks some. Of 40,000 to 50,000 clones detected, around 75% appear once; the ten largest clones hold 9.8%. Focal radiation plus CTLA-4 blockade with ipilimumab was given to patients with chemo-refractory metastatic non-small-cell lung cancer. V lost 4 bases and J lost 3, with 5 bases in between. CDR3 size: 12 residues. Germline assignment: CDR1 SEHNR and CDR2 FQNEAQ (reference sequence).

This sequence originates from a human donor with non-small cell lung cancer who had stable disease on radiotherapy plus ipilimumab. Sample: peripheral blood, taken from a patient treated with radiotherapy plus ipilimumab. The chain combines TRBV7-9 with TRBJ2-3; D remains ambiguous. DNA of the CDR3: TGTGCCAGCAGCTCCTTAACAGATACGCAGTATTTT. Translated, it gives CASSSLTDTQYF.